This passage covers 5 T cell receptor beta chains from one sample sequenced in a study of T cell changes during pregnancy in multiple sclerosis. Clones were read by immunoSEQ multiplex PCR, and TCRdb kept only the in-frame ones, dropping some. The data contain around 78,000 clones, roughly 93% of them singletons. Sequences were derived from peripheral blood, sampled in the second trimester of pregnancy. These receptor sequences come from a female donor with multiple sclerosis, enrolled in a pregnancy study.

This clone was found a few times. Additional DNA sequences in this sample encode the identical CDR3. This chain joins TRBV5-6 and TRBJ1-5, with a weak D call TRBD1 (6 bases). CDR3 length: 15 amino acids. V was clipped by 0 bases and J by 0 bases, with 7 bases between them. The germline V gene encodes CDR1 SGHDT and CDR2 YYEEEE. The CDR3 bases are TGTGCCAGCAGCTTGGGACAGGCTAGCAATCAGCCCCAGCATTTT. This encodes CASSLGQASNQPQHF.

The CDR3 nucleotides read TGTGCCAGCAGTCTGGGGGGTGGGCGCTATGGCTACACCTTC. This translates into CASSLGGGRYGYTF. This chain links TRBV28 with TRBJ1-2; D may be TRBD1 (5 bases). The V end was cut by 5 bases, the J end by 4 bases, with 14 bases between. Germline values: CDR1 MDHEN, CDR2 SYDVKM. The CDR3 extends over 14 amino acids.

This chain connects TRBV11-2 to TRBJ2-1; the match to TRBD2 covers 7 bases. In germline, CDR1 is SGHAT, CDR2 FQNNGV. The CDR3 contains 15 residues. The V segment lost 0 bases and the J segment 3 bases; nucleotides outside the gene matches: 2. CDR3 amino acids: CASSLDGTIYNEQFF. Written as DNA, the CDR3 is TGTGCCAGCAGCTTAGATGGGACTATCTACAATGAGCAGTTCTTC.

The chain recombines TRBV15 with TRBJ2-1, with TRBD1 identical over 10 bases. The CDR3 length is 14 residues. V lost 5 bases to trimming and J lost 7 bases; unmatched junction nucleotides: 5. CDR1 LNHNV and CDR2 YYDKDF come from the germline V gene (reference sequence). CDR3 region: CATSVRTGGNEQFF. CDR3 bases: TGTGCCACCAGCGTTCGGACAGGGGGAAATGAGCAGTTCTTC.

This chain uses TRBV5-6 with TRBJ2-2; 8 bases are a match to TRBD1. V gave up 7 bases and J gave up 5 bases; unmatched junction bases: 10. The CDR3 has 15 residues. CDR1 and CDR2 from the germline V gene are SGHDT and YYEEEE. CDR3 in amino acids: CASQGAGFETGELFF. DNA for the CDR3: TGTGCCAGCCAGGGGGCCGGATTTGAGACCGGGGAGCTGTTTTTT. Full variable domain (rest looked up from reference TRBV5-6 and TRBJ2-2): DAGVTQSPTHLIKTRGQQVTLRCSPKSGHDTVSWYQQALGQGPQFIFQYYEEEERQRGNFPDRFSGHQFPNYSSELNVNALLLGDSALYLCASQGAGFETGELFFGEGSRLTVL.